This T cell receptor (beta chain) was sequenced for a study of T cell responses to AZD1222 COVID-19 vaccine. Study results and caveats: It should be noted that donors were predominantly white British and more often female, and clonal diversity was possibly underestimated. Repertoires were sampled only after the peak T cell response. Unmutated variant regions are reportedly targeted by nearly half of spike-specific TCRs.

On this clone: No antigen is known for it.

This table comes from immunoSEQ multiplex PCR, and its TCRdb copy is limited to in-frame clones, with some not included. The sample includes about 100,000 clones, 93% seen only once; the top ten take about 5%. This clonotype originated in an adult in good health. Here the sequenced sample was peripheral blood, taken on day 0 of AZD1222 vaccination.

CDR3 sequence: CASSHSPEAFF. The CDR3 DNA reads TGTGCCAGCAGCCATTCCCCTGAAGCTTTCTTT. The chain uses TRBV11-2 and TRBJ1-1; D call uncertain. The CDR3 consists of 11 residues. Trimming took off 5 bases at V and 6 bases at J, with 7 bases between the two ends. Germline CDR1 reads SGHAT; CDR2 reads FQNNGV.